These T cell receptor beta chains were read from a single sample in a study of yellow fever vaccine responses in identical twins. MiXCR was run by TCRdb on the RT-PCR reads, yielding one entry per CDR3 protein. This table holds under 1,200 distinct CDR3 sequences, around 80% found once. Sequenced material: T cells from blood (PBMCs), unsorted or a sorted subset (not recorded which), taken before or after yellow fever vaccination (not recorded which). Every receptor here comes from a female donor who received the yellow fever vaccine. Both conserved end residues are part of each CDR3. The D gene is left open where the match is weak. Not all rows give a size; the values are once, few, many and, for expanded clones, a class.

j_call v_call d_call clone_size cdr3_aa cdr3_nt
TRBJ1-1 TRBV29-1 TRBD1 . CSVGTGETEAFF TGCAGCGTTGGAACAGGGGAAACTGAAGCTTTCTTT
TRBJ2-2 TRBV15 . once CATSRDRGSGFGELFF TGTGCCACCAGCAGAGATCGGGGCAGCGGGTTCGGGGAGCTGTTTTTT
TRBJ2-1 TRBV2 . . CASSATSRASYNEQFF TGTGCCAGCAGTGCTACTAGCCGGGCCTCCTACAATGAGCAGTTCTTC
TRBJ1-6 TRBV6-1 . . CASNARSSYNSPLHF TGTGCCAGTAACGCGAGGAGCTCCTATAATTCACCCCTCCACTTT
TRBJ2-3 TRBV12-3/TRBV12-4 TRBD1 . CASSARQGSDTQYF TGTGCCAGCAGCGCCCGACAGGGGTCAGATACGCAGTATTTT
TRBJ1-1 TRBV12-3/TRBV12-4 TRBD1 . CASSLQTGGTEAFF TGTGCCAGCAGCTTACAGACAGGGGGCACTGAAGCTTTCTTT
TRBJ1-1 TRBV4-1 . . CASSLGGLIHTEAFF TGCGCCAGCAGCCTTGGCGGACTGATTCACACTGAAGCTTTCTTT
TRBJ2-1 TRBV11-1 . . CASSAEWSSRNEQFF TGTGCCAGCAGCGCAGAGTGGAGTAGTAGGAATGAGCAGTTCTTC
TRBJ2-7 TRBV12-3/TRBV12-4 TRBD2 . CASMPSGSSYEQYF TGTGCCAGCATGCCTAGCGGAAGCTCCTACGAGCAGTACTTC
TRBJ2-1 TRBV15 TRBD2 . CATGTSGSSSYNEQFF TGTGCCACGGGGACTAGCGGTTCAAGCTCCTACAATGAGCAGTTCTTC
TRBJ1-6 TRBV30 TRBD1 few CASGQGIPPLHF TGTGCCTCCGGACAGGGGATTCCACCCCTCCACTTT
TRBJ2-1 TRBV2 TRBD2 once CASSVGTSGNNEQFF TGTGCCAGCAGTGTTGGGACTAGCGGAAACAATGAGCAGTTCTTC
TRBJ1-1 TRBV4-2 TRBD1 . CASSTPMGTGNTEAFF TGTGCCAGCAGCACACCCATGGGGACAGGGAACACTGAAGCTTTCTTT
TRBJ2-3 TRBV13 TRBD1 . CASSSWDSSTDTQYF TGTGCCAGCAGCAGCTGGGACAGCAGCACAGATACGCAGTATTTT
TRBJ2-3 TRBV11-3 TRBD1 hyperexpanded CASSLQGATQYF TGTGCCAGCAGCTTACAGGGGGCTACGCAGTATTTT
TRBJ2-2 TRBV7-6 . once CASSTGNTGELFF TGTGCCAGCTCCACCGGGAACACCGGGGAGCTGTTTTTT
TRBJ1-2 TRBV15 . . CATSRERDSYGYTF TGTGCCACCAGCAGAGAAAGGGATTCCTATGGCTACACCTTC
TRBJ2-7 TRBV10-3 TRBD1 . CAISEPGQGVTYEQYF TGTGCCATCAGTGAGCCGGGACAGGGGGTTACCTACGAGCAGTACTTC
TRBJ2-1 TRBV5-1 TRBD2 . CASKIPTSDGEQFF TGCGCCAGCAAGATTCCAACTAGCGACGGTGAGCAGTTCTTC
TRBJ2-7 TRBV11-2 . . CASSLGGSTPLGATYEQYF TGTGCCAGCAGCTTAGGTGGATCAACACCCTTGGGGGCTACCTACGAGCAGTACTTC
TRBJ2-7 TRBV5-4 . once CASSLGGSVSYEQYF TGTGCCAGCAGCTTGGGGGGTAGCGTCTCCTACGAGCAGTACTTC
TRBJ1-2 TRBV10-3 TRBD1 . CAISETGVGDGYTF TGTGCCATCAGTGAAACAGGGGTAGGAGATGGCTACACCTTC
TRBJ2-5 TRBV4-3 . . CASSQGARPQETQYF TGCGCCAGCAGCCAAGGGGCAAGGCCCCAAGAGACCCAGTACTTC
TRBJ1-2 TRBV12-3/TRBV12-4 . . CASSSGDANYGYTF TGTGCCAGCAGTTCAGGGGACGCTAACTATGGCTACACCTTC
TRBJ2-3 TRBV7-2 TRBD2 hyperexpanded CASTPDSGGTDTQYF TGTGCCAGCACCCCCGATAGCGGGGGCACAGATACGCAGTATTTT
TRBJ2-1 TRBV5-4 TRBD2 . CASSAGTTSYNEQFF TGTGCCAGCAGCGCCGGGACTACCTCCTACAATGAGCAGTTCTTC
TRBJ1-5 TRBV11-1 . . CASSPQDQPQHF TGTGCCAGCAGCCCCCAAGATCAGCCCCAGCATTTT
TRBJ2-7 TRBV11-1 . . CASSPRSDHEQYF TGTGCCAGCAGCCCGCGGAGTGATCACGAGCAGTACTTC
TRBJ1-1 TRBV6-2/TRBV6-3 . . CASSYGAGKTEAFF TGTGCCAGCAGTTACGGGGCGGGGAAAACTGAAGCTTTCTTT
TRBJ1-5 TRBV6-1 TRBD1 . CASSPEGALSNQPQHF TGTGCCAGCAGCCCCGAGGGGGCGCTTAGCAATCAGCCCCAGCATTTT
TRBJ2-7 TRBV4-1 . . CASSQDPRRYEQYF TGCGCCAGCAGCCAAGATCCGAGGCGCTACGAGCAGTACTTC
TRBJ2-3 TRBV11-1 . once CASSLEGNTDTQYF TGTGCCAGCAGCTTAGAAGGGAACACAGATACGCAGTATTTT
TRBJ1-1 TRBV10-1 . . CASSRENTEAFF TGCGCCAGCAGCCGGGAGAACACTGAAGCTTTCTTT
TRBJ1-1 TRBV25-1 TRBD1 . CASSESPTGDTEAFF TGTGCCAGCAGTGAATCCCCGACAGGGGACACTGAAGCTTTCTTT
TRBJ2-3 TRBV15 . . CATSNELYPISSTDTQYF TGTGCCACCAGCAACGAGCTTTACCCCATATCTAGCACAGATACGCAGTATTTT
TRBJ2-3 TRBV3-1 TRBD2 . CASSPRTSGTTDTQYF TGTGCCAGCAGCCCTCGGACTAGCGGAACCACAGATACGCAGTATTTT
TRBJ1-2 TRBV6-1 . few CASSLGGEGYTF TGTGCCAGCAGTCTGGGGGGCGAGGGCTACACCTTC